One T cell receptor beta chain is described in this entry. Its cognate antigen is unknown. V was trimmed by 5 bases and J by 13 bases, leaving 21 bases between them. This CDR3 region has 13 residues. Germline CDR1 reads SQVTM; CDR2 reads ANQGSEA. Everyone who donated was a healthy bone marrow donor. The data were taken from a study of cytomegalovirus exposure and HLA in healthy donors. Study-wide points: TRBV6-2, TRBV6-3 and some other V segments were unresolvable in 87-base-pair reads. Per a later analysis, about 15,000 TCR beta sequences showed association with HLA alleles at 0.05 false discovery rate.

The PCR ran on 60 Vbeta and 13 Jbeta primers. Profiling relied on immunoSEQ multiplex PCR, and the TCRdb table lists in-frame clones only, not all of them. The table shows approximately 220,000 clones, with about 74% occurring only once. This sequence originates from a woman younger than 45 in good health and CMV-seronegative. Sequenced: PBMCs. The chain employs TRBV29-1 and TRBJ2-1, with D possibly matching TRBD1 (6 bases). Written as DNA, the CDR3 is TGCAGCGTTAATACAGGGCGCGGAGAGGCCCAGTTCTTC. This gives the protein CSVNTGRGEAQFF.